This entry lists 6 T cell receptor beta chains sequenced from one sample in a study of T-cell reconstitution after alpha-beta-depleted transplantation in children. Construction of the TCRbeta library involved unique molecular identifiers. TCRdb independently ran MiXCR on the PCR reads; one entry per CDR3 protein. The sample lists hundreds of thousands of distinct CDR3 sequences, around 15% occurring once. The sample here was PBMCs, mostly from graft donor cells, taken 360 days after TCRalphabeta/CD19-depleted stem cell transplant. Receptor source: a boy under three years old who had a stem cell transplant for Wiskott-Aldrich syndrome, so the T cells may come from the graft donor.

The chain joins TRBV7-6 to TRBJ2-2; 9 bases fit TRBD2. CDR1 is SGHVS and CDR2 is FNYEAQ in the germline V gene. Losses at the gene ends were 4 bases for V and 0 bases for J; bases not matched to a gene: 3. The CDR3 is 16 amino acids. CDR3 amino acids: CASSSLAGANTGELFF. DNA of the CDR3: TGTGCCAGCAGCTCTTTAGCGGGAGCGAACACCGGGGAGCTGTTTTTT.

This clonotype was counted ten times or more. The CDR3 region is CASSLDISGNTIYF. CDR3 nucleotide sequence: TGCGCCAGCAGTCTTGACATCTCTGGAAACACCATATATTTT. The chain couples TRBV5-1 to TRBJ1-3, with unresolved D. The CDR3 is made up of 14 amino acids. In germline, CDR1 is SGHRS, CDR2 YFSETQ. Trimming stripped 5 bases from V and 0 bases from J, with 9 bases between.

The table lists this clonotype with a few counts. The genes are TRBV18 and TRBJ2-1; 7 bases align to TRBD2. CDR1 and CDR2 (germline): KGHSH, LQKENI. V shed 3 bases and J 4 bases; nucleotides not matched to a gene: 6. The CDR3 extends over 15 amino acids. The CDR3 region has the DNA TGTGCCAGCTCACCCCCGGGACTACAGTACAATGAGCAGTTCTTC. Translated: CASSPPGLQYNEQFF. Together with reference TRBV18 and TRBJ2-1, the CDR3 gives the full variable domain: NAGVMQNPRHLVRRRGQEARLRCSPMKGHSHVYWYRQLPEEGLKFMVYLQKENIIDESGMPKERFSAEFPKEGPSILRIQQVVRGDSAAYFCASSPPGLQYNEQFFGPGTRLTVL.

This clonotype has more than one count but fewer than ten. The chain links TRBV20-1 to TRBJ2-7; D is unresolved. Germline V gene lookup returns CDR1 DFQATT and CDR2 SNEGSKA (reference sequence). This CDR3 spans 11 amino acids. V gave up 1 base and J gave up 4 bases, with 5 bases separating them. The CDR3 coding sequence is TGCAGTGCTAGAGCGAGGTACGAGCAGTACTTC. Protein: CSARARYEQYF.

The chain employs TRBV12-3 or TRBV12-4 and TRBJ2-3, with 8 bases lining up with TRBD2. V was pared by 6 bases and J by 4 bases, with 9 bases of the junction left unmatched. The CDR3 covers 15 residues. The CDR3 region is CASSPRVREADTQYF. In DNA, the CDR3 is TGTGCCAGCAGCCCGCGGGTGCGGGAGGCAGATACGCAGTATTTT.

V usage is TRBV6-2 or TRBV6-3 and J usage is TRBJ2-1; D unresolved. Germline values: CDR1 MNHEY, CDR2 SVGEGT. Trimming cost V 7 bases and J 9 bases, with 10 bases left between them. The CDR3 is 11 residues long. CDR3 sequence: CASIDGVEQFF. In DNA, the CDR3 is TGTGCCAGCATCGATGGGGTTGAGCAGTTCTTC.